This T cell receptor beta chain was sequenced during a study of PD-1 blockade in classical Hodgkin lymphoma. Across the whole study: Patients got intravenous nivolumab 3 mg/kg every 2 weeks.

Overall study results and limits: CD4+ TCR diversity, unlike CD8+, climbed significantly by C4D1. Newly diagnosed patients were reported to start with lower TCR diversity than healthy donors. Newly diagnosed and completely responding patients shared comparable baseline diversity.

As to time point: cycle 4 day 1 (C4D1), after less than seven weeks of nivolumab. Every single patient, without exception, relapsed after autologous stem cell transplantation, and brentuximab vedotin exposure varied. After thawing, PBMCs were subjected to magnetic negative selection to isolate CD8+ T cells. Concerning this clone itself: Its antigen is as yet unknown.

Trimming took off 3 bases at V and 1 base at J, with 11 bases between the two ends. Germline-derived CDR1 and CDR2 are PRHDT and FYEKMQ (reference sequence). The CDR3 sequence is 15 residues long. Sequenced by immunoSEQ multiplex PCR; TCRdb stores in-frame clones only, minus some. The top ten clones hold approximately 25% of a sample with 4,500 or so clones, around 68% of them seen once. The rearrangement joins TRBV13 to TRBJ2-3; possible D gene TRBD2, 6 bases. The origin of this receptor is a human donor with classical Hodgkin lymphoma. The sample was CD8+ T cells from blood, taken before the fourth cycle of nivolumab. CDR3 sequence reads: CASSFFREGTDTQYF. DNA of the CDR3: TGTGCCAGCAGCTTTTTTAGGGAGGGCACAGATACGCAGTATTTT. Based on the CDR3 plus reference TRBV13 and TRBJ2-3, the full variable domain is AAGVIQSPRHLIKEKRETATLKCYPIPRHDTVYWYQQGPGQDPQFLISFYEKMQSDKGSIPDRFSAQQFSDYHSELNMSSLELGDSALYFCASSFFREGTDTQYFGPGTRLTVL.